This TCR beta chain was recorded in a study of T cell repertoires in cytomegalovirus infection. Study as a whole: Recently identified HLA-C-restricted CMV epitopes and well-studied HLA-B-restricted CMV epitopes were used by the study. Both CMV infection and a matching HLA type were indicated by public TCR beta signatures.

CDR1 and CDR2 (germline): MDHEN, SYDVKM. V dropped 5 bases and J dropped 3; count of bases not matched to a gene: 5. The length of the CDR3 is 17 residues. TCRdb reprocessed the reads via MiXCR and lists one record per CDR3 protein. The repertoire holds around 95,000 distinct CDR3 sequences, with approximately 32% as singletons. Overall study findings and caveats: Dominant in the ex vivo response were TCR beta clonotypes restricted by HLA-C and specific for CMV. Adding up the frequency of public TCR beta families identified people who carried CMV plus the relevant HLA.

A note on this clonotype: The target antigen is unknown.

The chain recombines TRBV28 with TRBJ2-1, with 15 nucleotides matching TRBD2. The material sequenced was CD8+ T cells from cultured PBMCs, taken from culture after CMV antigen stimulation. The clonotype originates from a human donor in good health (CMV status not recorded). Some clones in this sample may be carry-over from other donors' samples. The CDR3 sequence is CASSPGTSGGNYNEQFF. CDR3 bases: TGTGCCAGCAGTCCGGGGACTAGCGGGGGGAACTACAATGAGCAGTTCTTC.